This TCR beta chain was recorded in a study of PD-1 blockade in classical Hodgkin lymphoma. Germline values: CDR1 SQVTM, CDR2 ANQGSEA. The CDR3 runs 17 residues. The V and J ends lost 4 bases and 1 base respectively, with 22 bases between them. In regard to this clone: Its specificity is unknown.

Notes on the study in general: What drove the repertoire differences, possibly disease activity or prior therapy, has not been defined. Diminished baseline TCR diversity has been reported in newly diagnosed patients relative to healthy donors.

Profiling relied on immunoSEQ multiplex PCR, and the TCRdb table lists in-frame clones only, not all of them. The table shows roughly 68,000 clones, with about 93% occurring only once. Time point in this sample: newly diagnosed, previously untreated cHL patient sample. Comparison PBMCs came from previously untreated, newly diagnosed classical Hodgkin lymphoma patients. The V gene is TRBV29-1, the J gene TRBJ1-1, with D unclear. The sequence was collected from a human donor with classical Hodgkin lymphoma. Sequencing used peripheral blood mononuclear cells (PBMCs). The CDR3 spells CSVVGRASQKRNTEAFF. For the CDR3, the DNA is TGCAGCGTTGTCGGAAGGGCATCGCAGAAAAGGAACACTGAAGCTTTCTTT.